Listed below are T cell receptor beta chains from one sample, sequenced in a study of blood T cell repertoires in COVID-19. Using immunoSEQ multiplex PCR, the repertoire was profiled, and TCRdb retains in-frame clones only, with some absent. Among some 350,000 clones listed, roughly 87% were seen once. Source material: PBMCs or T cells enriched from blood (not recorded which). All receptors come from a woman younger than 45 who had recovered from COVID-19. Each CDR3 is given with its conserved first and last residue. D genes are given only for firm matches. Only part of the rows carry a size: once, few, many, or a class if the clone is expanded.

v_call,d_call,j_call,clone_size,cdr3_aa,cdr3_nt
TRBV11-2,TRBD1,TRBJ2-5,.,CATRGQGETQYF,TGTGCCACCCGGGGACAGGGGGAGACCCAGTACTTC
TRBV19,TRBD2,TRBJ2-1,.,CASSPRERGIRYNEQFF,TGTGCCAGTAGTCCACGGGAGCGGGGAATCAGGTACAATGAGCAGTTCTTC
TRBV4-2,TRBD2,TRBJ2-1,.,CASSPTSGGSYNEQFF,TGTGCCAGCAGCCCTACTAGCGGGGGGTCCTACAATGAGCAGTTCTTC
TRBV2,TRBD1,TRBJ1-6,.,CASGRDSNNSPLHF,TGTGCCAGCGGTCGGGACAGTAATAATTCACCCCTCCACTTT
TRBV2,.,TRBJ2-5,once,CASSGGAATQYF,TGTGCCAGCAGCGGTGGGGCAGCGACCCAGTACTTC
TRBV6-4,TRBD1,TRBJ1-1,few,CASSLQGENTEAFF,TGTGCCAGCAGCCTTCAGGGGGAGAACACTGAAGCTTTCTTT
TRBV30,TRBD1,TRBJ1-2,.,CAWTRQGDYGYTF,TGTGCCTGGACTCGACAGGGGGACTATGGCTACACCTTC
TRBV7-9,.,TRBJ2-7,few,CASSSGTYEQYF,TGTGCCAGCAGCTCCGGGACCTACGAGCAGTACTTC
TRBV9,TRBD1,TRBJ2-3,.,CASSVLQGAKTDTQYF,TGTGCCAGCAGCGTATTACAGGGGGCAAAAACAGATACGCAGTATTTT
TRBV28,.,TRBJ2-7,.,CASSRGGLAYEQYF,TGTGCCAGCAGTAGAGGGGGATTAGCCTACGAGCAGTACTTC
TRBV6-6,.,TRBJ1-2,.,CASSLENYGYTF,TGTGCCAGCAGCCTGGAGAACTATGGCTACACCTTC
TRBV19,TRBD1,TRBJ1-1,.,CASSEGQVEAFF,TGTGCCAGTAGTGAAGGACAGGTTGAAGCTTTCTTT
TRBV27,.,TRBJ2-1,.,CASSLYREKRGNEQFF,TGTGCCAGCAGTTTATACAGGGAAAAAAGGGGCAATGAGCAGTTCTTC
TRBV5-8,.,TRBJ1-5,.,CASSLVSVNQPQHF,TGTGCCAGCAGCTTGGTATCGGTGAATCAGCCCCAGCATTTT
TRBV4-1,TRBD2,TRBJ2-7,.,CASSETSGYEQYF,TGCGCCAGCAGCGAGACTAGCGGGTACGAGCAGTACTTC
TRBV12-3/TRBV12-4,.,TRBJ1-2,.,CASRREQGGYTF,TGTGCCAGCAGGAGAGAACAGGGTGGCTACACCTTC
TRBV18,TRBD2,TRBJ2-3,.,CASSPELAGPDTQYF,TGTGCCAGCTCACCAGAACTAGCGGGCCCAGATACGCAGTATTTT
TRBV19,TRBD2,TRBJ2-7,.,CASSPGTSGYEQYF,TGTGCCAGTAGTCCCGGGACTAGCGGATACGAGCAGTACTTC
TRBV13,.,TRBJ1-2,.,CASSLTGSDGYTF,TGTGCCAGCAGCTTAACAGGGTCCGATGGCTACACCTTC
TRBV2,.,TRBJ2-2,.,CASSEGASTGELFF,TGTGCCAGCAGTGAGGGGGCGAGCACCGGGGAGCTGTTTTTT
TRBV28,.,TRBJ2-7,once,CASSFSGEGYEQYF,TGTGCCAGCAGTTTCTCGGGAGAAGGCTACGAGCAGTACTTC
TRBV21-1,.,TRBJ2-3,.,CASSTGGRVTDTQYF,TGTGCCAGCAGCACAGGGGGAAGGGTGACAGATACGCAGTATTTT
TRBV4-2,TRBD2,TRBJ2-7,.,CASSQGTSGRWYEQYF,TGTGCCAGCAGCCAAGGGACTAGCGGGAGGTGGTACGAGCAGTACTTC
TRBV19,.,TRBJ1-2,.,CASSIAGTFYGYTF,TGTGCCAGTAGTATAGCAGGCACGTTCTATGGCTACACCTTC
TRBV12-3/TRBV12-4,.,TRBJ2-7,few,CASSLRGLEYF,TGTGCCAGCAGTCTCCGCGGGTTGGAGTACTTC
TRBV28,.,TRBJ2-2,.,CASSQGWRGPNTGELFF,TGTGCCAGCAGCCAGGGTTGGCGGGGGCCGAACACCGGGGAGCTGTTTTTT
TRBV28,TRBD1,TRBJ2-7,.,CASSLVAEADRASYEQYF,TGTGCCAGCAGTTTGGTAGCGGAAGCGGACAGGGCCTCCTACGAGCAGTACTTC
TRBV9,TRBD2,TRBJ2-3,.,CASSGRTSGRADTQYF,TGTGCCAGCAGCGGTCGGACTAGCGGGAGGGCAGATACGCAGTATTTT
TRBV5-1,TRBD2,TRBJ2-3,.,CASSLTGTSEDTQYF,TGCGCCAGCAGCTTAACCGGGACTAGCGAAGATACGCAGTATTTT
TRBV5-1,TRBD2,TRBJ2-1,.,CASSPGGQSYNEQFF,TGCGCCAGCAGCCCGGGGGGGCAATCCTACAATGAGCAGTTCTTC
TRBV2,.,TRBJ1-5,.,CASRRSPGRGQPQHF,TGTGCCAGCAGGAGGAGCCCCGGCAGGGGCCAGCCCCAGCATTTT
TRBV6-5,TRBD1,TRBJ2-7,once,CASSLPTQGVYEQYF,TGTGCCAGCAGCTTACCCACACAGGGGGTCTACGAGCAGTACTTC
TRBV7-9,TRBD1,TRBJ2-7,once,CASSKARTGDYEQYF,TGTGCCAGCAGCAAGGCCCGCACAGGGGACTACGAGCAGTACTTC
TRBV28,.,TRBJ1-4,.,CASSPDRPEKLFF,TGTGCCAGCAGCCCGGACAGACCTGAAAAACTGTTTTTT
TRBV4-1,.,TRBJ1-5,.,CASSQGDLRNQPQHF,TGCGCCAGCAGCCAGGGAGACCTTAGAAATCAGCCCCAGCATTTT
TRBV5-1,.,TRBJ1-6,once,CASSLDGGGESYNSPLHF,TGCGCCAGCAGCTTGGACGGCGGGGGCGAGTCCTATAATTCACCCCTCCACTTT
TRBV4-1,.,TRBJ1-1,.,CASSRDAAGSTEAFF,TGCGCCAGCAGCCGAGACGCCGCGGGGAGCACTGAAGCTTTCTTT
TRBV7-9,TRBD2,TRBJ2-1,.,CASSLRSSGGANEQFF,TGTGCCAGCAGCTTACGATCTAGCGGGGGGGCCAATGAGCAGTTCTTC
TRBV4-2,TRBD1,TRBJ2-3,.,CASSPGQGVSSRWAQYF,TGTGCCAGCAGCCCGGGACAGGGGGTCTCCTCAAGGTGGGCGCAGTATTTT
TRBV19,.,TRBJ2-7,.,CASSIDGQPPNEQYF,TGTGCCAGTAGTATAGATGGGCAGCCCCCGAACGAGCAGTACTTC
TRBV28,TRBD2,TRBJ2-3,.,CASSFTSGGPPDTQYF,TGTGCCAGCAGTTTCACTAGCGGCGGCCCTCCAGATACGCAGTATTTT
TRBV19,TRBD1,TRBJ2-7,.,CASSSGTGRISKYF,TGTGCCAGTAGTTCCGGGACAGGGCGTATTTCGAAGTACTTC
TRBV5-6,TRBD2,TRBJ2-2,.,CASSPGPRGGGGELFF,TGTGCCAGCAGCCCCGGCCCGCGGGGGGGCGGCGGGGAGCTGTTTTTT
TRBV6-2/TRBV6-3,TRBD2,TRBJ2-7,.,CASSYGLAVRSYEQYF,TGTGCCAGCAGTTACGGGCTAGCGGTGCGATCCTACGAGCAGTACTTC
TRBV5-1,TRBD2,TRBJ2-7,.,CASSLGTSLTYEQYF,TGCGCCAGCAGCTTGGGGACTAGCCTAACCTACGAGCAGTACTTC
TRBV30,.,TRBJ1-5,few,CAWSVSGAYQPQHF,TGTGCCTGGAGTGTAAGCGGGGCCTATCAGCCCCAGCATTTT
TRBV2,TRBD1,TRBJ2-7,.,CASSDEGTGDYEQYF,TGTGCCAGCAGTGACGAGGGGACAGGGGACTACGAGCAGTACTTC
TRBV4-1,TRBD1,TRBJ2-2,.,CASSSSTGGISAGELFF,TGCGCCAGCAGCTCCTCGACAGGGGGCATATCGGCCGGGGAGCTGTTTTTT
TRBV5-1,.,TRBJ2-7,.,CASSLAGGNSYEQYF,TGCGCCAGCAGCTTGGCAGGGGGGAACTCCTACGAGCAGTACTTC
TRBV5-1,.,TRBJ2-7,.,CASSLGQETYEQYF,TGCGCCAGCAGCTTGGGACAGGAAACTTACGAGCAGTACTTC
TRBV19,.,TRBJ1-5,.,CASSIWGPSNQPQHF,TGTGCCAGTAGTATTTGGGGGCCCAGCAATCAGCCCCAGCATTTT
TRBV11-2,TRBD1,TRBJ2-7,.,CASRPRQGASYEQYF,TGTGCCAGCAGGCCCAGACAGGGGGCGTCCTACGAGCAGTACTTC
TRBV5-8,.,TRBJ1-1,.,CAREDGGWAEAFF,TGTGCCAGAGAAGACGGGGGGTGGGCTGAAGCTTTCTTT
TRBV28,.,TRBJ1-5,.,CASSRGQPQHF,TGTGCCAGCAGTCGGGGTCAGCCCCAGCATTTT
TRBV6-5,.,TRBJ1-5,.,CATEGQSNQPQHF,TGTGCCACCGAAGGACAGAGCAATCAGCCCCAGCATTTT
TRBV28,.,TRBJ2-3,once,CASSFGTSSTDTQYF,TGTGCCAGCAGTTTTGGAACTAGTAGCACAGATACGCAGTATTTT
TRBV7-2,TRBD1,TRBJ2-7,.,CASSFQGAFNEQYF,TGTGCCAGCAGCTTTCAGGGGGCATTCAACGAGCAGTACTTC
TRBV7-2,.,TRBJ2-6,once,CASSLDFSGANVLTF,TGTGCCAGCAGCTTAGACTTCTCTGGGGCCAACGTCCTGACTTTC